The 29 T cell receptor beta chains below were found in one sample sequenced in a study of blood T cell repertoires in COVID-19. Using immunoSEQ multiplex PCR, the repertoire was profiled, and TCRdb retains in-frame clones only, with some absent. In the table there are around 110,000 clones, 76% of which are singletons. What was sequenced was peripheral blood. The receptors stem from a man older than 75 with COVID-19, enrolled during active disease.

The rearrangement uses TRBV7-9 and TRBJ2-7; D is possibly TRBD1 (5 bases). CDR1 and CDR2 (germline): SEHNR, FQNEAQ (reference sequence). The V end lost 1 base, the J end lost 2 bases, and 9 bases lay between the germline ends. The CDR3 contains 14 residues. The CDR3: CASSLETGTYEQYF. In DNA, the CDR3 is TGTGCCAGCAGCTTAGAAACAGGAACCTACGAGCAGTACTTC.

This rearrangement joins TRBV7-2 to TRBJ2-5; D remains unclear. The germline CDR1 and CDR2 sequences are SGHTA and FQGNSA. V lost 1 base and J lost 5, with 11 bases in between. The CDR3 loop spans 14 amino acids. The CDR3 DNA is TGTGCCAGCAGCTTAGAATGGTACTTGGAGACCCAGTACTTC. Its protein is CASSLEWYLETQYF.

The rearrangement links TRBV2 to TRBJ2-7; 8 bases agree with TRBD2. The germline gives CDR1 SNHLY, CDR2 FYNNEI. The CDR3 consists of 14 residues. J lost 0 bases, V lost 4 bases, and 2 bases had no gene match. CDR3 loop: CASSVSGASYEQYF. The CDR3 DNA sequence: TGTGCCAGCAGTGTTAGCGGGGCCTCCTACGAGCAGTACTTC.

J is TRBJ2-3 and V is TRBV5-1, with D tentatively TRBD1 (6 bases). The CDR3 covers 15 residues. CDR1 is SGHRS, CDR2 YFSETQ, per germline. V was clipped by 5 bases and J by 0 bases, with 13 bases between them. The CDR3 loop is CASSHSGQSTDTQYF. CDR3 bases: TGCGCCAGCAGTCATTCTGGACAGAGCACAGATACGCAGTATTTT. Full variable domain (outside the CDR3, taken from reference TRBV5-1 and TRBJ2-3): KAGVTQTPRYLIKTRGQQVTLSCSPISGHRSVSWYQQTPGQGLQFLFEYFSETQRNKGNFPGRFSGRQFSNSRSEMNVSTLELGDSALYLCASSHSGQSTDTQYFGPGTRLTVL.

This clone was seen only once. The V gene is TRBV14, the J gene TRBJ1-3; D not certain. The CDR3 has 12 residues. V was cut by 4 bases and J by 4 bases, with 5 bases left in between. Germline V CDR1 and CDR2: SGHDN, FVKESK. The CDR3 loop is CASSRPGNTIYF. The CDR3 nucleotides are TGTGCCAGCAGCCGGCCCGGAAACACCATATATTTT.

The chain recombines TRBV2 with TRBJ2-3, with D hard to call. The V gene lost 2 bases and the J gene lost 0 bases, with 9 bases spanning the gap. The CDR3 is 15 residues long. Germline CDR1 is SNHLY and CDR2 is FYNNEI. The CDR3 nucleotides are TGTGCCAGCAGTGAAAGGCGGCTTAGCACAGATACGCAGTATTTT. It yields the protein CASSERRLSTDTQYF.

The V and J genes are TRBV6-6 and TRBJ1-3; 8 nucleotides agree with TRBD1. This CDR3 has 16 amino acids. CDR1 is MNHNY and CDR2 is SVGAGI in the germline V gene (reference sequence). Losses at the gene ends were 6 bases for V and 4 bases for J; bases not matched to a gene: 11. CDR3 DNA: TGTGCCAGCAGACCCGGACAGGGTTCATCGGGAAACACCATATATTTT. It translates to CASRPGQGSSGNTIYF.

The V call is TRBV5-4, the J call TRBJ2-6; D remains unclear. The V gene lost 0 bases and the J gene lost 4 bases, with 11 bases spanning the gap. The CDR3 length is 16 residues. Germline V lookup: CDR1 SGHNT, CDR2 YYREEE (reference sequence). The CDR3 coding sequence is TGTGCCAGCAGCTTGGCCGCTGGGCAAGGGGCCAACGTCCTGACTTTC. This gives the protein CASSLAAGQGANVLTF.

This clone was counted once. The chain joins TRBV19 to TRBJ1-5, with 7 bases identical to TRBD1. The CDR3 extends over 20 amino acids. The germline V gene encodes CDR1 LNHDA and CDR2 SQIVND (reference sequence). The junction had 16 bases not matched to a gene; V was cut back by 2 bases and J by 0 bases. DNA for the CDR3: TGTGCCAGTAGTATAACCCGGTTGGCAGGGGGGATTTATAGCAATCAGCCCCAGCATTTT. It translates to CASSITRLAGGIYSNQPQHF.

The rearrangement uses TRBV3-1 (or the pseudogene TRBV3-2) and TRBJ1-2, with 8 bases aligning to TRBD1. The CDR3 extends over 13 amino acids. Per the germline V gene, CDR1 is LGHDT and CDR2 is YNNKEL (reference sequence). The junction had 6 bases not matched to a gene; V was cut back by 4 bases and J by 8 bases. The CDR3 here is CASSLPGQGGYTF. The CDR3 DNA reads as TGTGCCAGCAGCCTTCCCGGACAGGGCGGCTACACCTTC.

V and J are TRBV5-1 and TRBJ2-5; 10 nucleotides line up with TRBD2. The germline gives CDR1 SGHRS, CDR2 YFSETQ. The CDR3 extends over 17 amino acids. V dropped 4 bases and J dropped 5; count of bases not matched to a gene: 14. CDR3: CASSPGPSGSVRETQYF. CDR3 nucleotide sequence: TGCGCCAGCAGCCCCGGGCCTAGCGGGAGTGTTAGGGAGACCCAGTACTTC.

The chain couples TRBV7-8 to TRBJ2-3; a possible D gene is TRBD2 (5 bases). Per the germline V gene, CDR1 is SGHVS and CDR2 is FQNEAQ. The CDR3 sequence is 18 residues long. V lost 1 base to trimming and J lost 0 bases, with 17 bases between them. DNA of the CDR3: TGTGCCAGCAGCTTAGTCATAGGTCGGGGTAGGAGCACAGATACGCAGTATTTT. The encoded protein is CASSLVIGRGRSTDTQYF.

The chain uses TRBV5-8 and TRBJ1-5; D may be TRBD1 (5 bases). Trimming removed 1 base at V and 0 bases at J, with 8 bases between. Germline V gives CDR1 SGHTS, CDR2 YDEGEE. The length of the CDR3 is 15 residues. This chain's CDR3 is CASSLRGYSNQPQHF. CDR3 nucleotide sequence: TGTGCCAGCAGCTTGCGGGGGTATAGCAATCAGCCCCAGCATTTT. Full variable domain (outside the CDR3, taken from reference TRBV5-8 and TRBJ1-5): EAGVTQSPTHLIKTRGQQATLRCSPISGHTSVYWYQQALGLGLQFLLWYDEGEERNRGNFPPRFSGRQFPNYSSELNVNALELEDSALYLCASSLRGYSNQPQHFGDGTRLSIL.

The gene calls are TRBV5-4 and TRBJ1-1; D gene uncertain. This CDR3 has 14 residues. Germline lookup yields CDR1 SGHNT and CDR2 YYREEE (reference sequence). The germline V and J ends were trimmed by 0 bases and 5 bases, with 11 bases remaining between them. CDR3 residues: CASSLGRGRTEAFF. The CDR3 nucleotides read TGTGCCAGCAGCTTGGGCCGAGGGCGGACTGAAGCTTTCTTT.

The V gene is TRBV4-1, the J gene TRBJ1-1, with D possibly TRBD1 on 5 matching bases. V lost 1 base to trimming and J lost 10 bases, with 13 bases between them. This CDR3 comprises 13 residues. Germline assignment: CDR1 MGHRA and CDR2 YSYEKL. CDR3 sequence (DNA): TGCGCCAGCAGCCAAGGTGTGCCTGGGGCAGCTTTCTTT. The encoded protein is CASSQGVPGAAFF.

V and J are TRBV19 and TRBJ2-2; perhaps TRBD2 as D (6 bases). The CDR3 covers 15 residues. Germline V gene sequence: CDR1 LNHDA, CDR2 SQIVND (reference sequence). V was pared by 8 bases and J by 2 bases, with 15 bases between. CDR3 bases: TGTGCCAGTCGGAGGTTAGCGGTTAACACCGGGGAGCTGTTTTTT. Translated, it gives CASRRLAVNTGELFF.

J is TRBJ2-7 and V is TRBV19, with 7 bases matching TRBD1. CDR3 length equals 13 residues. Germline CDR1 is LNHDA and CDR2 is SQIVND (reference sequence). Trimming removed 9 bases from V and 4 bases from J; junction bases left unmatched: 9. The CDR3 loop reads CASQSRDSYEQYF. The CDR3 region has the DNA TGTGCCAGCCAGTCCCGGGACAGTTACGAGCAGTACTTC.

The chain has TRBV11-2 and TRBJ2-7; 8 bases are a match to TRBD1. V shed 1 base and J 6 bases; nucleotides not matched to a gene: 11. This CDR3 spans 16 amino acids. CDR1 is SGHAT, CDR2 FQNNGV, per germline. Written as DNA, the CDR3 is TGTGCCAGCAGCTTAGTTCTGCAGGGGGCGCAGGGCGAGCAGTACTTC. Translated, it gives CASSLVLQGAQGEQYF.

CDR3 nucleotide sequence: TGCGCCAGCAGGACGGGATCTTTAGGGAGCACTGAAGCTTTCTTT. Translation: CASRTGSLGSTEAFF. The gene calls are TRBV5-1 and TRBJ1-1; D ambiguous. Germline V gene sequence: CDR1 SGHRS, CDR2 YFSETQ. The CDR3 has 15 residues. V was cut by 5 bases and J by 4 bases, with 18 bases left in between.

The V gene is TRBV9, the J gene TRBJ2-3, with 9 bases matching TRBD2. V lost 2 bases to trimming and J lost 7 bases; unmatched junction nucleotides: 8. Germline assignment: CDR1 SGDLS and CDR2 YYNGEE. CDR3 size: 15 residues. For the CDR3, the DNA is TGTGCCAGCAGCGTTGGATTAGCGGGAGCGAATACGCAGTATTTT. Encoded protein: CASSVGLAGANTQYF.

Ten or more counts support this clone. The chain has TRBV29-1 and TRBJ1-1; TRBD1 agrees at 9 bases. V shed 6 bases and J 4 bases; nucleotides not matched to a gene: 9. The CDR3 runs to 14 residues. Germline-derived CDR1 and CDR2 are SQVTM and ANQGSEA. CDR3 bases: TGCAGCGTCCTGGGGGGGACAGGGACCACTGAAGCTTTCTTT. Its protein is CSVLGGTGTTEAFF.

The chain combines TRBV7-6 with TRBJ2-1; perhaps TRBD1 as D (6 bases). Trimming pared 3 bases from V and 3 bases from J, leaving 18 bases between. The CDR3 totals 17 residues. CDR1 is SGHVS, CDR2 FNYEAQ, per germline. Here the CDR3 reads CASSFRAGQRGYNEQFF. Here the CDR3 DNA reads TGTGCCAGCAGCTTTAGGGCCGGACAGCGTGGCTACAATGAGCAGTTCTTC.

The DNA for the CDR3 is TGCGCCAGCAGCCAAGGGACAGGGGGACAAGAGACCCAGTACTTC. Protein sequence: CASSQGTGGQETQYF. The chain joins TRBV4-3 to TRBJ2-5; 10 nucleotides match TRBD1. Germline lookup yields CDR1 LGHNA and CDR2 YSLEER. Losses at the gene ends were 1 base for V and 2 bases for J; bases not matched to a gene: 1. The CDR3 runs to 15 residues.

DNA of the CDR3: TGTGCCAGCAGCTACCTAGCGGACAATGAGCAGTTCTTC. Translated: CASSYLADNEQFF. This sequence joins TRBV27 and TRBJ2-1; 7 nucleotides agree with TRBD2. V was pared by 6 bases and J by 5 bases, with 4 bases of the junction left unmatched. The CDR3 loop spans 13 amino acids. Germline V CDR1 and CDR2: MNHEY, SMNVEV (reference sequence).

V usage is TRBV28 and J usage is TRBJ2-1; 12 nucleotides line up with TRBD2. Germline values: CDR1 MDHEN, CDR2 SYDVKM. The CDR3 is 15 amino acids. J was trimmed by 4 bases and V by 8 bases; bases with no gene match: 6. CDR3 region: CASGKGTSGYNEQFF. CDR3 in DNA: TGTGCCAGCGGTAAAGGGACTAGCGGGTACAATGAGCAGTTCTTC.

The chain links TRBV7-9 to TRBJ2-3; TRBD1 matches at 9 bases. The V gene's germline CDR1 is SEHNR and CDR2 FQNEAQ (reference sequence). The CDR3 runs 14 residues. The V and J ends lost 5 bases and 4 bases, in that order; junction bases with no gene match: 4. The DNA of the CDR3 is TGTGCCAGCAGCCAGCGACAGGGGGCAGATACGCAGTATTTT. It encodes CASSQRQGADTQYF.

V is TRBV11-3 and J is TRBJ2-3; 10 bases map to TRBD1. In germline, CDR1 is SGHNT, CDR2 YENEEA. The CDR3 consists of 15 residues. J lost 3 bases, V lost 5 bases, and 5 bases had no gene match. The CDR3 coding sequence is TGTGCCAGCAGCCCAGGGACAGGGGAAACAGATACGCAGTATTTT. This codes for CASSPGTGETDTQYF.

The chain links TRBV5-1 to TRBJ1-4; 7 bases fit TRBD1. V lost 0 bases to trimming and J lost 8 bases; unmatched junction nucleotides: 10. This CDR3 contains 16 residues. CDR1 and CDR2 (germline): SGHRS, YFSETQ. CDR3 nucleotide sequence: TGCGCCAGCAGCTTGGCCCAGACAGGGCGAGGGGAAAAACTGTTTTTT. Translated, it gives CASSLAQTGRGEKLFF.

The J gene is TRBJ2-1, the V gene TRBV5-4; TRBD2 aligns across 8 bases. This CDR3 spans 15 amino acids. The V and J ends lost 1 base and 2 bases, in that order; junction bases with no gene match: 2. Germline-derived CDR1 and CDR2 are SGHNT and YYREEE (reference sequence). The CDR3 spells CASSLPGGTYNEQFF. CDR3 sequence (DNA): TGTGCCAGCAGCTTGCCGGGAGGGACCTACAATGAGCAGTTCTTC.